The table lists the clone carrying this T cell receptor beta chain with a few counts. The data are from a study of human T cells and chemical hapten exposure. TCRdb re-called the RACE reads with MiXCR, one entry per CDR3 protein. The top ten clones hold just over 2.5% of a sample with about 380,000 distinct CDR3 sequences, approximately 5.1% of them seen once. Time point noted: pre-sensitization, week 0. Treatment described: therapeutic diphenylcyclopropenone sensitization with weekly scalp DPC. The V end lost 1 base, the J end lost 9 bases, and 9 bases lay between the germline ends. CDR3 length: 12 amino acids. Germline assignment: CDR1 MGHRA and CDR2 YSYEKL.

The sample here was whole blood, taken in connection with sensitization to the hapten diphenylcyclopropenone (DPC). This TCR was sampled from a woman in her 50s with alopecia areata. Some clones in this sample may be carry-over from other donors' samples. The chain joins TRBV4-1 to TRBJ1-1, with D unresolved. For the CDR3, the DNA is TGCGCCAGCAGCCAAGGAGGGTGGCAAGCTTTCTTT. This sequence encodes CASSQGGWQAFF.